The entry below gives a single T cell receptor (beta chain) sequence along with its context. Its antigen has not been determined. Per-base quality was not reported, and no clone a single base away is much larger than it. Collaborating institutions collected whole blood in K2EDTA tubes following their own protocols. For TCRbeta analysis, collaborators shipped samples as frozen whole blood, isolated PBMCs, or DNA extracted from either of those sample types. TCRbeta CDR3 regions were amplified from genomic DNA by means of the immunoSEQ Assay, a bias-controlled multiplex PCR. As for the authors' bioinformatics: Within the assay, amplification of reference gene primers was used to estimate how many nucleated cells each sample contained. To quantify the absolute abundance of each unique TCRbeta CDR3 rearrangement, sequence reads were collapsed and filtered. Productive Simpson clonality was computed per sample as the square root of Simpson's diversity index over productive rearrangements. TCRdb retrieved this table from immuneACCESS and kept in-frame rearrangements only. Not all clones are present; in checked studies, unresolved V genes account for under half, and no reason is known for the remainder. From that table come the V and J calls and clone size; the DNA was used to work out D and trimming. Recorded for this sample are 110,000 to 150,000 clones; 75% to 85% of them occurred a single time. Together, the top ten hold about 4.2% of the sample.

The sample comes from a study of blood T cell repertoires in COVID-19 (dated by TCRdb to 2019 to 2021). Background for the entire study: Samples from collaborators originated in the United States, Italy and Spain and spanned both the acute and convalescent phases of COVID-19. The prospective study material was composed of cDNA or gDNA derived from T cells, B-cell-depleted T cells, or PBMCs. The dataset comprised deeply sampled blood TCRbeta repertoires from subjects exposed to, actively infected with, or recovered from COVID-19. A freely available public database, intended as a resource for researchers studying the immune response to SARS-CoV-2, is where the repertoires were released. Samples came from the ongoing ImmuneRACE study (first 160 participants) plus 1,254 subjects from 6 global collaborators. Nearly every sample came with metadata listing a de-identified subject ID, COVID-19 status, age in years and sex. HLA class I and class II types, where available, came from metadata supplied by the sample provider rather than from assay-based typing. The investigation overall reported the following: How much clinical and demographic metadata was included differed by source and by participant, and the metadata was provided uncurated.

The germline V gene specifies ENHRY as CDR1 and SYGVKD as CDR2. Inclusive of the bounding cysteine and phenylalanine, the CDR3 is 13 residues long. The read is trimmed to its CDR3 DNA, 39 bases read in frame from base 1. Relative to germline, V is 2 bases shorter and J is 5 bases shorter, with 7 bases between their ends. The specimen sequenced was peripheral blood. The V and J segments used are TRBV10-3 and TRBJ2-1; perhaps TRBD1 is the D gene, with 5 bases matching. The sequence derives from a woman of 80 years or more with acute or convalescent COVID-19. The sequenced DNA is TGTGCCATCAGTGAGCTAGGGGACAATGAGCAGTTCTTC. This encodes CAISELGDNEQFF.